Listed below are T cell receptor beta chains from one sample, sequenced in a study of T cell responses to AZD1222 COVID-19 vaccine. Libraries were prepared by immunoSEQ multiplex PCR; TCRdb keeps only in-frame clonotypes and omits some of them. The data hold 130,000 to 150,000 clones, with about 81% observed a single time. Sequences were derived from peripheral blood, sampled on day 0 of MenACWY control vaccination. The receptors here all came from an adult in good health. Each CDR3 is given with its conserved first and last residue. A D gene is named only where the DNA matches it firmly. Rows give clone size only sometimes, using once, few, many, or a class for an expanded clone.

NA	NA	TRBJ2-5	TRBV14	CASSQDWRAQYF	TGTGCCAGCAGCCAAGATTGGAGAGCCCAGTACTTC
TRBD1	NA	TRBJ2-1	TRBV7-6	CASSYRDRGVNEQFF	TGTGCCAGCAGTTACCGGGACAGGGGAGTTAATGAGCAGTTCTTC
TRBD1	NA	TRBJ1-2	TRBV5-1	CASSSTDRADGYTF	TGCGCCAGCAGCTCGACCGACAGGGCGGATGGCTACACCTTC
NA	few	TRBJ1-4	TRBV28	CASSLKEKLFF	TGTGCCAGCAGTTTGAAGGAAAAACTGTTTTTT
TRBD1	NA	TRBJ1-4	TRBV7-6	CASSHGVAGQVEEKLFF	TGTGCCAGCAGCCACGGGGTCGCGGGACAGGTGGAGGAAAAACTGTTTTTT
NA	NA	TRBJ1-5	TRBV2	CASTGQSMGAQPQHF	TGTGCCAGCACGGGACAATCCATGGGCGCTCAGCCCCAGCATTTT
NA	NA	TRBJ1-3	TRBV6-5	CASSYSQGAGNTIYF	TGTGCCAGCAGTTACTCCCAGGGAGCCGGAAACACCATATATTTT
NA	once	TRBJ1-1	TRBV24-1	CATSDTRGKQEAFF	TGTGCCACCAGTGACACTAGGGGAAAACAGGAAGCTTTCTTT
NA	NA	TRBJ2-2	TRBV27	CASSPLWGEAGELFF	TGTGCCAGCAGTCCGCTCTGGGGGGAGGCCGGGGAGCTGTTTTTT
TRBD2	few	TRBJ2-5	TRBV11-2	CASSLDWASGGTQYF	TGTGCCAGCAGCTTAGATTGGGCTAGCGGGGGGACCCAGTACTTC
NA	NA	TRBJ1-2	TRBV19	CASSIATGGYTF	TGTGCCAGTAGTATCGCAACCGGGGGCTACACCTTC
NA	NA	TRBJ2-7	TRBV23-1	CASSQSSYEQYF	TGCGCCAGCAGTCAATCGTCCTACGAGCAGTACTTC
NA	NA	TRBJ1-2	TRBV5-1	CASSLLVNDYGYTF	TGCGCCAGCAGCTTGTTGGTCAATGACTATGGCTACACCTTC
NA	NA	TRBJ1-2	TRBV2	CASNSPRSYGYTF	TGTGCCAGCAATTCTCCCAGGAGCTATGGCTACACCTTC
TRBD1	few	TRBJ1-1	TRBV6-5	CASTLRQGGEAFF	TGTGCCAGCACCCTTAGACAGGGGGGAGAAGCTTTCTTT
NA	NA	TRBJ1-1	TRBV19	CASSWGREAFF	TGTGCCAGTAGTTGGGGCAGGGAAGCTTTCTTT
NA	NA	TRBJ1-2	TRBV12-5	CASGLATGLGRYTF	TGTGCTAGTGGTTTGGCCACAGGGCTCGGCCGCTACACCTTC
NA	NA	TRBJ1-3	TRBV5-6	CASSRRGGPGNTIYF	TGTGCCAGCAGCCGAAGGGGGGGCCCTGGAAACACCATATATTTT
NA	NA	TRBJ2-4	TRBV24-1	CATSDGALAKNIQYF	TGTGCCACCAGTGATGGGGCCCTAGCCAAAAACATTCAGTACTTC
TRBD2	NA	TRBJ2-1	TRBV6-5	CASSTPSGGTNEQFF	TGTGCCAGCAGTACACCTAGCGGGGGGACCAATGAGCAGTTCTTC
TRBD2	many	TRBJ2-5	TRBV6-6	CASSYGTSAQETQYF	TGTGCCAGCAGTTACGGGACTAGCGCACAAGAGACCCAGTACTTC
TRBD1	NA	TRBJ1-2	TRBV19	CASSKNGQGSYGYTF	TGTGCCAGTAGTAAAAACGGACAGGGTTCCTATGGCTACACCTTC
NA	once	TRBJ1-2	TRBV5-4	CASSERGDIKGYTF	TGTGCCAGCAGCGAAAGGGGTGACATCAAGGGCTACACCTTC
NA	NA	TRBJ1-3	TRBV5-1	CASSTGGSGNTIYF	TGCGCCAGCAGCACGGGGGGCTCTGGAAACACCATATATTTT
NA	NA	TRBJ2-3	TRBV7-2	CASSLDGGGLRRDTQYF	TGTGCCAGCAGCTTAGATGGGGGAGGCTTACGACGCGATACGCAGTATTTT
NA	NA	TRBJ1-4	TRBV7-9	CASSQASGEKLFF	TGTGCCAGCAGCCAGGCCAGTGGAGAAAAACTGTTTTTT
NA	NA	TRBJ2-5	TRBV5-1	CASSLAEEGSQYF	TGCGCCAGCAGCTTGGCCGAGGAGGGGTCCCAGTACTTC
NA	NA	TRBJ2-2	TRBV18	CASSPPPGPLNTGELFF	TGTGCCAGCTCACCACCGCCGGGGCCTTTGAACACCGGGGAGCTGTTTTTT
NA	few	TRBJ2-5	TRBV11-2	CASSSISRAHGPETQYF	TGTGCCAGCAGCTCAATTTCCCGGGCACACGGGCCCGAGACCCAGTACTTC
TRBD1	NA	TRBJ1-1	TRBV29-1	CSVEGLSGQKNTEAFF	TGCAGCGTTGAAGGACTTTCGGGACAGAAGAACACTGAAGCTTTCTTT
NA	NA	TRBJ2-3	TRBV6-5	CASTPGTTDTQYF	TGTGCCAGCACTCCCGGGACGACGGATACGCAGTATTTT
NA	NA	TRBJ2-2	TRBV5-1	CASRGDRARGELFF	TGCGCCAGCAGAGGAGACCGGGCCCGAGGAGAGCTGTTTTTT
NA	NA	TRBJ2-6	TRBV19	CASSDFSGANVLTF	TGTGCCAGTAGCGACTTCTCTGGGGCCAACGTCCTGACTTTC
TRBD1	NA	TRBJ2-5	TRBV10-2	CASSAGQGATQYF	TGCGCCAGCAGCGCGGGACAGGGAGCGACCCAGTACTTC
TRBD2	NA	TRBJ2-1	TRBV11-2	CASSSLAGGPNEQFF	TGTGCCAGCAGCTCTCTAGCGGGGGGGCCCAATGAGCAGTTCTTC
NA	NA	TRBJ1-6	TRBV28	CASSLYPRGGSPLHF	TGTGCCAGCAGTTTATACCCCAGGGGCGGTTCACCCCTCCACTTT
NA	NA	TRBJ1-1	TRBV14	CASNQGENTEAFF	TGTGCCAGCAACCAGGGAGAGAACACTGAAGCTTTCTTT
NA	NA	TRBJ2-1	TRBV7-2	CASSRGQGMAYNEQFF	TGTGCCAGCAGCCGTGGGCAGGGGATGGCCTACAATGAGCAGTTCTTC
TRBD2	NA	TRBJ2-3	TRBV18	CASSPPGRAVATQYF	TGTGCCAGCTCACCACCTGGGAGGGCGGTGGCTACGCAGTATTTT
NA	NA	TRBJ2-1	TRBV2	CASSENGSEQFF	TGTGCCAGCAGTGAAAATGGAAGTGAGCAGTTCTTC
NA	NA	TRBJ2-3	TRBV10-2	CASREGGDADTQYF	TGCGCCAGCAGAGAAGGGGGGGATGCGGATACGCAGTATTTT
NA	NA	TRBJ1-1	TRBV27	CASSLVGHTNTEAFF	TGTGCCAGCAGTTTAGTCGGCCACACGAACACTGAAGCTTTCTTT
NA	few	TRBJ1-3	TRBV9	CASSVEGARGNTIYF	TGTGCCAGCAGCGTAGAAGGGGCGCGGGGAAACACCATATATTTT
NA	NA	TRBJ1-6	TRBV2	CASSITGSSYNSPLHF	TGTGCCAGCAGTATCACAGGGAGCTCCTATAATTCACCCCTCCACTTT
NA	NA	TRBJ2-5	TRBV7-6	CASSGRGGQGETQYF	TGTGCCAGCAGCGGGAGGGGAGGGCAGGGGGAGACCCAGTACTTC
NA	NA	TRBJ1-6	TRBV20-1	CSASSRGVGSPLHF	TGCAGTGCTAGTTCCCGGGGAGTCGGATCACCCCTCCACTTT